A selection of T cell receptor beta chains follows, all from one sample in a study of shared T cell receptors in the human thymus. TCRdb keeps only in-frame clones here, not all; method: immunoSEQ multiplex PCR. The repertoire holds about 660,000 clones, with approximately 87% as singletons. The sample was also reused in another study, on human thymus T cells.

The sequencing sample was made of thymocytes. The receptors were gathered from a boy younger than two with a congenital heart defect. Each CDR3 is given without its conserved first and last residue. Clone size is not always given. Where it is, it says once, few, many or a class for expanded clones.

v_gene,j_gene,abundance,CDR3aa
TRBV4-3,TRBJ2-7,.,ASSQDNRSYEQY
TRBV6-1,TRBJ2-7,.,ASRGGGAPHHTQY
TRBV1,TRBJ1-5,.,TSSQSPYDRDRYNQPQH
TRBV27,TRBJ1-4,.,ASSLSRGTGYEKLF
TRBV10-3,TRBJ2-1,.,AIKSTEGWDEQF
TRBV4-1,TRBJ2-1,.,ASSQGRTDYNEQF
TRBV5-1,TRBJ2-5,.,ASQSDSRDQETQY
TRBV4-1,TRBJ1-2,once,ASSPGGLGDSNYGYT
TRBV9,TRBJ2-1,few,ASSVDKREGGYDEQF
TRBV5-6,TRBJ2-3,.,ASSSWGGTDTQY
TRBV7-9,TRBJ2-1,few,ASRSSGRDPRGEQF
TRBV6-1,TRBJ2-5,.,ASRRRGRGSETQY
TRBV10-2,TRBJ2-7,.,ASSTPRGGRFYEQY
TRBV14,TRBJ2-3,.,ASSQDFTSSFAGSPATQY
TRBV15,TRBJ2-3,.,ATSRVSDPPITDTQY
TRBV7-9,TRBJ2-2,.,ASSLEAGPGELF
TRBV4-1,TRBJ2-7,.,ASSQDGGTGYYEQY
TRBV6-5,TRBJ2-1,.,ASSYSQGGSYNEQF
TRBV14,TRBJ2-7,once,ASSLTGSSYEQY
TRBV25-1,TRBJ2-5,.,ASSEYMGGLGGETQY
TRBV2,TRBJ2-5,.,ASSEGLETQY
TRBV6-4,TRBJ2-7,.,ASPINLDRDEQY
TRBV9,TRBJ2-3,.,ASSAQGGSTY
TRBV15,TRBJ2-1,.,ATSRPTGKTNEQF
TRBV27,TRBJ2-5,.,ASSSRTSGSETQY
TRBV30,TRBJ2-7,few,AWSSSGRNNEQY
TRBV30,TRBJ2-5,.,AWSVRASGRGGQETQY
TRBV6-8,TRBJ2-7,.,ASSPHPEGGGPYEQY
TRBV28,TRBJ1-1,.,ASSLYRVQGTRTEAF